This TCR beta chain was identified during a study of cytomegalovirus exposure and HLA in healthy donors (dated by TCRdb to between 2016 and 2019). General notes on the study: An earlier analysis of 587 of the donors reported about 260 Gb of sequence data and some 110 million unique TCR beta sequences obtained from around 190 million T cells. All discovery cohort repertoires had been generated using a single sequencing platform. Donor age, sex, ethnicity and CMV serostatus were collected together with the repertoire data. The study was designed to test whether signatures of past pathogen exposure could be identified by cataloging public T cell receptors. The study used immunosequencing to profile the T cell repertoires of approximately 650 subjects and linked those repertoires to cytomegalovirus serostatus. Rather than using new phenotypic data, the later analysis identified candidate immune exposures from TCR beta sequences and from how often those sequences occurred across donors. Class I and class II HLA loci were covered by the typing at four-digit resolution. To decide whether each TCR beta V gene segment behaved as functional or pseudogenic, an earlier analysis of several hundred of the donors relied on high-throughput TCR beta sequencing. An early release that covered several hundred HLA-typed donors contained about 300 gigabases of sequencing data and tens of millions of unique TCR sequences. A handful of DR-DQ haplotypes were handled as single units for association and clustering because linkage in the cohort was strong. To study patterns of TCR occurrence, a later analysis re-analyzed previously published TCR beta repertoires from around 660 donors and added high-resolution HLA genotyping. On average, 235,054 unique TCR beta nucleotide sequences were sequenced per donor among 398 genotyped donors of the cohort, with roughly 18% of those sequences being non-productive. Typing coverage varied by locus: about 620-640 donors for A, B, C, DRB1 and DQB1; approximately 500 for DQA1; about 570 for DPA1; roughly 450 for DPB1. The genetic ancestry cluster associated with self-reported Caucasian donors included approximately 85% of the approximately 400 genotyped donors. Genome-wide SNP genotypes for about 65% of the roughly 700 donors were used in a later genetic analysis, which treated that subset as a discovery cohort. Along with the roughly 670-subject first cohort, a separate validation cohort of over a hundred different subjects was used. The study combined high-throughput TCR immunosequencing, statistical association of individual TCRs with disease status, and machine learning to predict cytomegalovirus infection status.

This clone was observed once. The target of this receptor is not known. No much larger clone exists at a distance of one base, and base qualities are not known. The cohort was made up of approximately 670 healthy bone marrow donors. Cohort members were all nominally healthy when sampled, although unrecorded immune exposures were likely present. The donor was CMV seronegative and was included in the group of hundreds of seronegative cohort members. A peripheral blood sample was provided by each donor, and peripheral blood mononuclear cells were used for TCR beta sequencing. The Qiagen DNeasy Blood Extraction Kit was used to extract genomic DNA from the blood cell samples. To prepare the library, the immunoSEQ multiplex PCR assay was applied. The multiplex PCR relied on a mix of 60 forward primers for TCR Vbeta segments and 13 reverse primers for TCR Jbeta segments. The CDR3 region of rearranged TCR beta genes was amplified from genomic DNA by a multiplex PCR assay. The Illumina HiSeq System was used to sequence the amplified TCR beta libraries as 87-base-pair reads. Per the authors' processing: In a later analysis, tens of millions of unique TCR beta chains were counted across the 650 to 700 repertoires, and roughly 11 million of these chains were shared by at least two donors. Raw reads were error-corrected and collapsed into unique sequences with a nearest-neighbor algorithm that merged closely related sequences to remove PCR and sequencing errors. CDR3 sequences were aligned to IMGT reference sequences to assign V, D and J gene segments. For a sequence to be retained, a match of at least six nucleotides to both a V gene segment and a J gene segment was required. A rearrangement was called productive if the CDR3 had no stop codons and remained in frame with V and J, and every other rearrangement was called non-productive. CDR3 was defined by IMGT convention, running from the second conserved V-encoded cysteine to the conserved J-encoded phenylalanine. Sequences without an unambiguous match to a single V gene segment were excluded from the earlier analysis of 450 to 650 of the donors. In an earlier analysis of some 590 of the donors, V segments were called functional above 56.7% productive rearrangements and were called segregating when the between-donor standard deviation exceeded 5%. A statistical classification framework was developed to diagnose cytomegalovirus status using the catalog of TCR beta chain sequences. In a later analysis, V and J genes were assigned by comparing TCR nucleotide sequences against IMGT/GENE-DB human TR gene sequences. A later analysis assigned CDR3 sequences and most-parsimonious VDJ recombination scenarios with the TCRdist pipeline. In a later analysis, each TCR beta chain was defined by its CDR3 amino acid sequence together with its V-gene family, and reads lacking a unique V-gene family were excluded. As a way to deal with suspected cross-contamination and a sequencing artifact, a later analysis dropped roughly 620 nucleotide sequences that were highly shared and had low generation probability. For each public chain, a later analysis derived a clonal expansion index from normalized ranks of inferred template counts within each repertoire. Generation probabilities in a later analysis came from a VDJ recombination model fitted to out-of-frame rearrangements, and those results were checked against IGoR. In a later analysis, hypergeometric tests were used to score TCR-TCR, TCR-HLA and TCR-CMV co-occurrence, with a repertoire-size bias correction applied to TCR pairs. To estimate false discovery rates, a later analysis permuted the HLA or CMV assignments 20 times. In a later analysis, co-occurring TCRs were grouped with DBSCAN, and TCRdist sequence similarity was added when clustering was performed within HLA-allele-positive subsets. For co-occurrence clustering, repertoires with fewer than 30,000 or more than 120,000 public chains were excluded, along with 4 to 6 repertoires with anomalous nucleotide sharing. The source is immuneACCESS, and TCRdb retained only in-frame sequences with V and J called. Part of the clones is not carried over; for the studies checked, unresolved V genes explain less than half of this, and the remainder is unexplained. That table furnishes V, J and clone size, whereas the DNA furnished D and trimming. This sample has about 94,000 clones in its table, and over 50% of those were observed once. Of the sample, 3.9% is held by the ten largest clones.

The research as a whole found: An association between a missense DCLRE1C variant and V-gene and J-gene trimming of TCR beta chains was found in a later genetic analysis and replicated in an independent cohort. In an earlier analysis of some 550 of the donors, most TCR beta V segments were observed in productive rearrangements about 87% or about 30% of the time, broadly matching IMGT annotations. HLA typing was unavailable for some donors at each locus, so association tests used only the typed subset. Sequencing depth was assumed to be roughly uniform across donors in the presence/absence analyses, though that assumption may not hold. In vitro tests confirmed that a few of the cytomegalovirus-associated TCR beta chains recognize cytomegalovirus antigens. Some 16 rarely observed V segments, including chromosome 9 orphons, were excluded from the earlier analysis of about 500 of the donors because counts were too low. In a later analysis, TCR association rates were found to vary across HLA loci, with the most associated TCRs seen for DRB1 alleles and the fewest for HLA-C alleles. At a false discovery rate of 0.05, a later analysis linked around 17,000 TCR beta sequences to specific HLA alleles. The cohort was sequenced for TCR beta chains only, and without alpha or paired-chain data the features that could be detected were limited. A later genetic analysis reported fewer N-insertions in productive TCRs among donors in an Asian-associated ancestry cluster than the approximately 670-donor mean. Some IMGT-functional V segments, including TRBV6-2 and TRBV6-3, could not be told apart with the 87-base-pair reads, so those segments were excluded. A later analysis found that most CMV-associated TCR beta chains appeared HLA-restricted, with HLA associations seemingly driven largely by CMV exposure. In a later analysis, several top co-occurrence clusters were reported to appear linked to parvovirus B19, influenza, CMV and Epstein-Barr virus. A total of fewer than 200 TCR beta chains were listed by the study as associated with cytomegalovirus. While some public TCRs were present in many individuals, most TCR sequences turned up only very rarely across donors. The classifier was reported to diagnose cytomegalovirus status with high specificity and sensitivity in both the original cohort and the validation cohort. Strong co-occurrence of HLA alleles, especially DR and DQ, made assigning TCR associations to individual alleles difficult. Linkage disequilibrium might explain the correlated functional status among segregating V segments, but an unknown experimental factor could not be excluded. A cluster of highly shared sequence variants was judged likely to be a technical artifact of the sequencing pipeline. In a later analysis, HLA-associated TCR beta chains showed more clonal expansion and lower generation probabilities than non-associated chains that were equally common. A further reported finding was that TCR beta sequences accurately predicted the HLA-A and HLA-B alleles for most subjects in the first cohort. Immune exposure information for the cohort was limited to CMV serostatus. It was suggested by the authors that the approach could potentially be generalized to other disease states and immunological phenotypes.

From cysteine to phenylalanine, the CDR3 is 14 amino acids long. The read is trimmed to its CDR3 DNA, 42 bases read in frame from base 1. V lost 5 bases and J lost 2 bases; the stretch between them is 14 bases long. As encoded in the germline V gene, CDR1 is SGHRS while CDR2 is YFSETQ. The chain was built from TRBV5-1 and TRBJ2-7, with an unclear D gene assignment. The sequencing input was PBMCs. The TCR sequence derives from a man under 40 in good health and CMV-seronegative. The DNA is as follows: TGCGCCAGCAGACGTGACACGATGGCCTACGAGCAGTACTTC. This sequence encodes CASRRDTMAYEQYF.